This passage covers 20 T cell receptor beta chains from one sample sequenced in a study of blood T cell repertoires in COVID-19. The protocol was immunoSEQ multiplex PCR, while the TCRdb copy is restricted to in-frame clones and leaves out a portion. The sample yields 200,000 to 250,000 clones, around 90% seen once. Sample: PBMCs or T cells enriched from blood (not recorded which). These receptors came from a man aged 25-40 years who had been exposed to COVID-19.

This chain uses TRBV7-2 with TRBJ2-7; TRBD2 is a possible D gene (6 bases). The germline V and J ends were trimmed by 0 bases and 6 bases, with 9 bases remaining between them. This CDR3 is built from 13 residues. Germline-derived CDR1 and CDR2 are SGHTA and FQGNSA. The CDR3 protein is CASSLATSGEQYF. The CDR3 DNA sequence: TGTGCCAGCAGCTTAGCGACTAGTGGCGAGCAGTACTTC. The entire variable domain, with the rest obtained from reference TRBV7-2 and TRBJ2-7, is as follows: GAGVSQSPSNKVTEKGKDVELRCDPISGHTALYWYRQSLGQGLEFLIYFQGNSAPDKSGLPSDRFSAERTGGSVSTLTIQRTQQEDSAVYLCASSLATSGEQYFGPGTRLTVT.

V is TRBV21-1 and J is TRBJ2-3; TRBD2, as called in the table, went unchecked against the DNA. TRBV21-1 is flagged as a pseudogene. The CDR3 contains 16 residues. The CDR3 nucleotides are TGTGCCAGCAGCAACGCGGAGGGTACTTTTGGAGATACGCAGTATTTT. This gives the protein CASSNAEGTFGDTQYF.

The chain recombines TRBV4-1 with TRBJ1-5; maybe TRBD1 (5 bases). The CDR3 is made up of 13 amino acids. V was clipped by 2 bases and J by 6 bases, with 8 bases between them. Germline V gives CDR1 MGHRA, CDR2 YSYEKL. For the CDR3, the DNA is TGCGCCAGCAGCCAATGGGGCGGTCAGCCCCAGCATTTT. It specifies CASSQWGGQPQHF.

The V and J genes are TRBV6-5 and TRBJ2-7, with D perhaps matching TRBD2 (5 bases). This CDR3 contains 11 residues. Trimming shortened V by 6 bases and J by 12 bases, and 15 bases separated the two germline ends. Looked up from germline, CDR1 is MNHEY and CDR2 is SVGAGI. DNA for the CDR3: TGTGCCAGCAGCGCCGAGGGATATCTGTACTTC. It encodes CASSAEGYLYF.

This clone occurred once. The V call is TRBV2, the J call TRBJ1-6; TRBD1 is a possible D gene (6 bases). Deletions cut 0 bases from V and 0 bases from J, with 18 bases between. CDR1 is SNHLY, CDR2 FYNNEI, per germline. The CDR3 totals 20 residues. The CDR3 nucleotides are TGTGCCAGCAGTGAAGCAGGGGGAGCCTCGGAGAGCTCCTATAATTCACCCCTCCACTTT. Translating it yields CASSEAGGASESSYNSPLHF.

The gene calls are TRBV11-2 and TRBJ2-1; TRBD1 matches 9 bases. Germline V gene lookup returns CDR1 SGHAT and CDR2 FQNNGV. After removal of 6 bases from V and 3 bases from J, the junction contained 9 bases not matched to a gene. This CDR3 comprises 16 residues. CDR3 in amino acids: CASRRPGQGNYNEQFF. For the CDR3, the DNA is TGTGCCAGCAGGCGGCCGGGACAGGGAAACTACAATGAGCAGTTCTTC. The entire variable domain, with the rest obtained from reference TRBV11-2 and TRBJ2-1, is as follows: EAGVAQSPRYKIIEKRQSVAFWCNPISGHATLYWYQQILGQGPKLLIQFQNNGVVDDSQLPKDRFSAERLKGVDSTLKIQPAKLEDSAVYLCASRRPGQGNYNEQFFGPGTRLTVL.

This clone was counted a single time. The chain is built from TRBV3-1 (or the pseudogene TRBV3-2) and TRBJ1-1; possible D gene TRBD1, 6 bases. The germline V gene has CDR1 LGHDT and CDR2 YNNKEL (reference sequence). There are 17 residues in the CDR3. Between the trimmed V and J ends, which lost 0 bases and 2 bases, there was a span of 16 bases. CDR3 in amino acids: CASSQDPIGRGNTEAFF. The CDR3 DNA is TGTGCCAGCAGCCAAGATCCTATAGGCAGGGGAAACACTGAAGCTTTCTTT.

The chain is built from TRBV16 and TRBJ1-2; D might be TRBD1 (6 bases). The germline V gene has CDR1 KGHSY and CDR2 FQNENV. V was shortened by 1 base and J by 7 bases, with 10 bases between the two germline ends. The length of the CDR3 is 13 residues. DNA for the CDR3: TGTGCCAGCAGCCAATGGGGACATTTTGGCTACACCTTC. This translates into CASSQWGHFGYTF.

The chain employs TRBV21-1 and TRBJ1-4; the table's D call, TRBD1, was not checked against the DNA. TRBV21-1 is marked as a pseudogene. This CDR3 comprises 16 residues. The CDR3 nucleotides are TGTGCCAGCAGCGCTGTTGACAGGGGTACAGCCGAAAAACTGTTTTTT. This encodes CASSAVDRGTAEKLFF.

The chain uses TRBV2 and TRBJ1-2; 8 nucleotides line up with TRBD1. V lost 4 bases to trimming and J lost 1 base; unmatched junction nucleotides: 11. This CDR3 has 17 residues. Germline CDR1 SNHLY, CDR2 FYNNEI. CDR3 nucleotides: TGTGCCAGCAGTGGATACCTCAAGACAGGGGTTAACTATGGCTACACCTTC. Translated, it gives CASSGYLKTGVNYGYTF.

The rearrangement links TRBV6-5 to TRBJ2-7; D is perhaps TRBD2 (5 bases). The V gene lost 2 bases and the J gene lost 5 bases, with 16 bases spanning the gap. CDR1 and CDR2 from the germline V gene are MNHEY and SVGAGI. This CDR3 comprises 15 residues. The CDR3 region has the DNA TGTGCCAGCAGTTACACGCGGGTTCCAACTGACGAGCAGTACTTC. Translation gives CASSYTRVPTDEQYF.

The chain employs TRBV6-5 and TRBJ1-3; TRBD1 matches at 7 bases. The germline V gene encodes CDR1 MNHEY and CDR2 SVGAGI. V dropped 2 bases and J dropped 4; count of bases not matched to a gene: 2. This CDR3 region has 14 residues. The CDR3 loop reads CASSYRDRGNTIYF. As DNA, the CDR3 is TGTGCCAGCAGTTACCGGGACAGAGGAAACACCATATATTTT.

The chain carries TRBV2 and TRBJ1-6; no firm D call. The CDR3 length is 15 residues. V lost 2 bases to trimming and J lost 9 bases, with 14 bases between them. Per germline, CDR1 SNHLY and CDR2 FYNNEI. CDR3 residues: CASSELASGSSPLHF. The CDR3 nucleotides are TGTGCCAGCAGTGAATTGGCATCGGGGTCTTCACCCCTCCACTTT.

The J gene is TRBJ2-1, the V gene TRBV10-3; D remains unclear. The CDR3 spans 12 residues. V lost 0 bases to trimming and J lost 8 bases, with 5 bases between them. Germline values: CDR1 ENHRY, CDR2 SYGVKD. The CDR3 coding sequence is TGTGCCATCAGTGAGTCCCCCTATGAGCAGTTCTTC. The encoded protein is CAISESPYEQFF.

This clone was counted a single time. The rearrangement links TRBV5-1 to TRBJ2-7; TRBD1 is a possible D gene (6 bases). CDR1 is SGHRS, CDR2 YFSETQ, per germline. The CDR3 length is 12 residues. V gave up 5 bases and J gave up 9 bases, with 15 bases separating them. This CDR3 reads CASSRDNTGQYF. CDR3 nucleotide sequence: TGCGCCAGCAGTCGGGACAACACGGGGCAGTACTTC.

This clone showed up many times. This sequence joins TRBV15 and TRBJ2-7, with 11 nucleotides matching TRBD2. J lost 4 bases, V lost 0 bases, and 5 bases had no gene match. This CDR3 is built from 16 residues. The V gene's germline CDR1 is LNHNV and CDR2 YYDKDF (reference sequence). The CDR3 bases are TGTGCCACCAGCAGAGATTTGGCTAGCGGGGGGTACGAGCAGTACTTC. Its translation is CATSRDLASGGYEQYF.

The gene calls are TRBV2 and TRBJ1-1, with a weak D call TRBD1 (5 bases). CDR1 SNHLY and CDR2 FYNNEI come from the germline V gene. The CDR3 length is 14 residues. The V gene lost 6 bases and the J gene lost 2 bases, with 13 bases spanning the gap. The CDR3 reads CASRRTTANTEAFF. CDR3 bases: TGTGCCAGCAGAAGAACGACAGCTAACACTGAAGCTTTCTTT.

The chain couples TRBV18 to TRBJ2-1; 10 bases align to TRBD1. Germline V gene sequence: CDR1 KGHSH, CDR2 LQKENI. The CDR3 extends over 17 amino acids. Unmatched junction bases numbered 7, after V lost 0 bases and J lost 5 bases. The chain's CDR3 is CASSPPKGTGAHNEQFF. The DNA of the CDR3 is TGTGCCAGCTCACCACCGAAAGGGACAGGGGCCCACAATGAGCAGTTCTTC.

The chain has TRBV27 and TRBJ1-2; D gene ambiguous. Trimming removed 6 bases at V and 2 bases at J, with 10 bases between. There are 13 residues in the CDR3. Germline V gene lookup returns CDR1 MNHEY and CDR2 SMNVEV (reference sequence). CDR3 coding DNA: TGTGCCAGCAGCCGAGGCGGGAACTATGGCTACACCTTC. This gives the protein CASSRGGNYGYTF.

In this sample, this clone turned up once. The chain couples TRBV6-1 to TRBJ1-1, with D possibly being TRBD1 (6 bases). CDR1 is MNHNS, CDR2 SASEGT, per germline. CDR3 length: 15 residues. The germline V and J ends were trimmed by 0 bases and 4 bases, with 12 bases remaining between them. The CDR3 protein is CASSEALGGGTEAFF. CDR3 sequence (DNA): TGTGCCAGCAGTGAAGCGCTTGGGGGCGGCACTGAAGCTTTCTTT.